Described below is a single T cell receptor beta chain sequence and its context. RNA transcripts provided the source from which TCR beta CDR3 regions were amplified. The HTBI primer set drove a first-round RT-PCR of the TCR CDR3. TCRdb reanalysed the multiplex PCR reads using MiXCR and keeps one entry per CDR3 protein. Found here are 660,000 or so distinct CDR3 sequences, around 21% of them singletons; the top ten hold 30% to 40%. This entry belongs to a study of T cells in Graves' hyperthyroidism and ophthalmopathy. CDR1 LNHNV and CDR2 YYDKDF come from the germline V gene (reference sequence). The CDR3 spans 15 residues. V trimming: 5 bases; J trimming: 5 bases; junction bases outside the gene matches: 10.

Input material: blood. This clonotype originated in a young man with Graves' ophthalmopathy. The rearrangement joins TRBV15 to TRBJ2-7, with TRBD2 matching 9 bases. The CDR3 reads CATSLTSSGNDEQYF. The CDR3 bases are TGTGCCACCAGCCTGACGTCTAGCGGGAACGACGAGCAGTACTTC. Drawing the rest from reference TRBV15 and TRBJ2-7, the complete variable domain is DAMVIQNPRYQVTQFGKPVTLSCSQTLNHNVMYWYQQKSSQAPKLLFHYYDKDFNNEADTPDNFQSRRPNTSFCFLDIRSPGLGDTAMYLCATSLTSSGNDEQYFGPGTRLTVT.